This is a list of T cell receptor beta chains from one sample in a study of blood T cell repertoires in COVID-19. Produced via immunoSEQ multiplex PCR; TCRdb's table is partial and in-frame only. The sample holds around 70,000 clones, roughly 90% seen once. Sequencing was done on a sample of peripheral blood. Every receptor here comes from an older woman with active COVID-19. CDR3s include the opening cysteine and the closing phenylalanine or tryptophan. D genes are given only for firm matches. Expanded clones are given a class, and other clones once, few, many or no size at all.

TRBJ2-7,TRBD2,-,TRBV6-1,CASSDPGTRKYEQYF,TGTGCCAGCAGTGACCCCGGGACTAGGAAGTACGAGCAGTACTTC
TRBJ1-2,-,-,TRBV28,CASSPLRTQGYTF,TGTGCCAGCAGTCCACTAAGAACCCAGGGCTACACCTTC
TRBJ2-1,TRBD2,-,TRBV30,CAWGTSGRGSEQFF,TGTGCCTGGGGGACTAGCGGGAGAGGGAGTGAGCAGTTCTTC
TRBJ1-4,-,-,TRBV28,CASTPGGLANEKLFF,TGTGCCAGCACCCCGGGGGGGTTGGCTAATGAAAAACTGTTTTTT
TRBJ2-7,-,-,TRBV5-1,CASSFGESSYEQYF,TGCGCCAGCAGCTTCGGGGAGTCCTCCTACGAGCAGTACTTC
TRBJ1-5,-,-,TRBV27,CASRDSGKKGNQPQHF,TGTGCCAGCAGGGACTCCGGGAAAAAGGGCAATCAGCCCCAGCATTTT
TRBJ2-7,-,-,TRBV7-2,CASSFVEGGGYEQYF,TGTGCCAGCAGCTTTGTGGAGGGAGGAGGCTACGAGCAGTACTTC
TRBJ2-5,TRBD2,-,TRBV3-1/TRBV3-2,CASSQAGGETQYF,TGTGCCAGCAGCCAAGCGGGGGGAGAGACCCAGTACTTC
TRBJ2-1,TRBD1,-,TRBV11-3,CASSLRGDRGIDEQFF,TGTGCCAGCAGCCTACGGGGGGACAGGGGCATCGATGAGCAGTTCTTC
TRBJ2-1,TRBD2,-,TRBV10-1,CASSADGTSYFF,TGCGCCAGCAGCGCAGACGGGACTAGCTATTTCTTC
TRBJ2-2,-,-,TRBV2,CASRGALNTGELFF,TGTGCCAGCAGAGGGGCTCTAAATACCGGGGAGCTGTTTTTT
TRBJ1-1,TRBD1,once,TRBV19,CATGQGDRMNTEAFF,TGTGCCACAGGACAGGGTGATCGGATGAACACTGAAGCTTTCTTT
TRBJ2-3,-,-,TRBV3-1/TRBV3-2,CASSQMSMGPDTQYF,TGTGCCAGCAGCCAAATGAGTATGGGCCCAGATACGCAGTATTTT
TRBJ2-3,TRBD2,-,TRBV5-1,CASSLRQRTSVPDTQYF,TGCGCCAGCAGCTTACGACAGAGGACTAGTGTCCCAGATACGCAGTATTTT
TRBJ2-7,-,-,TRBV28,CASSLAATYEQYF,TGTGCCAGCAGTTTGGCGGCGACCTACGAGCAGTACTTC
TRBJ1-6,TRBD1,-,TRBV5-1,CASSPGQGASNSPLHF,TGCGCCAGCAGCCCGGGACAGGGGGCCTCCAATTCACCCCTCCACTTT
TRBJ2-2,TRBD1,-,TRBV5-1,CASSGTGGNTGELFF,TGCGCCAGCAGCGGGACAGGGGGGAACACCGGGGAGCTGTTTTTT
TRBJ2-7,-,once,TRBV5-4,CASSLALYDRSYEQYF,TGTGCCAGCAGCTTGGCCTTGTATGACAGGTCCTACGAGCAGTACTTC